Below, 10 T cell receptor beta chains from the same sample are listed, as sequenced in a study of blood T cell repertoires in COVID-19. This table comes from immunoSEQ multiplex PCR, and its TCRdb copy is limited to in-frame clones, with some not included. The sample consists of about 430,000 clones, over 75% of them appearing once. The sequenced sample consisted of PBMCs or T cells enriched from blood (not recorded which). The receptor set was obtained from a woman aged 18-29 years who had been exposed to COVID-19.

The J gene is TRBJ2-5, the V gene TRBV19; a possible D gene is TRBD2 (7 bases). The CDR3 has 12 amino acids. Germline lookup yields CDR1 LNHDA and CDR2 SQIVND (reference sequence). Deletions cut 5 bases from V and 6 bases from J, with 10 bases between. The CDR3 coding sequence is TGTGCCAGTAGTGTGCGGGGGCAGACCCAGTACTTC. It translates to CASSVRGQTQYF. Complete variable domain (other parts from reference TRBV19 and TRBJ2-5): DGGITQSPKYLFRKEGQNVTLSCEQNLNHDAMYWYRQDPGQGLRLIYYSQIVNDFQKGDIAEGYSVSREKKESFPLTVTSAQKNPTAFYLCASSVRGQTQYFGPGTRLLVL.

The chain has TRBV4-1 and TRBJ1-3, with 8 bases aligning to TRBD1. Unmatched junction bases numbered 4, after V lost 2 bases and J lost 4 bases. From germline, CDR1 is MGHRA and CDR2 YSYEKL. This CDR3 spans 15 amino acids. The CDR3 DNA reads TGCGCCAGCAGCCAAACGGACAGGGAAGGAAACACCATATATTTT. Translation: CASSQTDREGNTIYF.

The J gene is TRBJ2-2, the V gene TRBV10-3; D gene uncertain. Germline V gene lookup returns CDR1 ENHRY and CDR2 SYGVKD. CDR3 size: 17 residues. Trimming left V 10 bases short and J 6 bases short, with 27 bases between. The CDR3 sequence: CATHEFDLVGSAGELFF. DNA for the CDR3: TGTGCCACCCACGAGTTCGACTTGGTAGGATCCGCCGGGGAGCTGTTTTTT.

The chain combines TRBV6-2 or TRBV6-3 with TRBJ2-1; the D gene is possibly TRBD2 (5 bases). Germline-derived CDR1 and CDR2 are MNHEY and SVGEGT. The CDR3 loop spans 11 amino acids. With 6 bases removed from V and 9 bases from J, the gap between germline ends came to 9 bases. The CDR3 is CASSRLSEQFF. CDR3 sequence (DNA): TGTGCCAGCAGCCGACTAAGTGAGCAGTTCTTC.

This chain joins TRBV10-3 and TRBJ2-3; 12 nucleotides line up with TRBD2. There are 18 residues in the CDR3. V shed 3 bases and J 0 bases; nucleotides not matched to a gene: 7. Germline V gene sequence: CDR1 ENHRY, CDR2 SYGVKD. The CDR3, as DNA: TGTGCCATCAGTGATCTAGCGGGAGGGCCTAAGAGCACAGATACGCAGTATTTT. As protein: CAISDLAGGPKSTDTQYF.

The chain is built from TRBV3-1 (or the pseudogene TRBV3-2) and TRBJ2-7, with D tentatively TRBD2 (6 bases). Germline loops: CDR1 LGHDT, CDR2 YNNKEL (reference sequence). The CDR3 has 14 amino acids. The germline V and J ends were trimmed by 4 bases and 5 bases, with 15 bases remaining between them. The CDR3 loop reads CASSRDDRLDEQYF. CDR3 sequence (DNA): TGTGCCAGCAGCCGTGACGACAGACTAGACGAGCAGTACTTC.

The chain uses TRBV20-1 and TRBJ1-2, with D unclear. CDR3 length: 14 amino acids. Per the germline V gene, CDR1 is DFQATT and CDR2 is SNEGSKA (reference sequence). The germline V and J ends were trimmed by 3 bases and 0 bases, with 11 bases remaining between them. The CDR3 region is CSASSRGSNYGYTF. Here the CDR3 DNA reads TGCAGTGCTAGTAGCAGAGGGTCTAACTATGGCTACACCTTC.

This clone was seen just once. The V gene is TRBV7-2, the J gene TRBJ2-7; tentative D call: TRBD1 (5 bases). CDR3 length equals 14 residues. CDR1 and CDR2 from the germline V gene are SGHTA and FQGNSA. The V end lost 2 bases, the J end lost 6 bases, and 14 bases lay between the germline ends. Written as DNA, the CDR3 is TGTGCCAGCAGCTTACCGGTAGGGGTCGGCGAGCAGTACTTC. Translated, it gives CASSLPVGVGEQYF.

The chain recombines TRBV28 with TRBJ1-2; D possibly corresponds to TRBD1 (6 bases). The V and J ends lost 10 bases and 3 bases respectively, with 12 bases between them. This CDR3 comprises 12 residues. Per the germline V gene, CDR1 is MDHEN and CDR2 is SYDVKM. Here the CDR3 DNA reads TGTGCCATTAAACAGGGCTACTATGGCTACACCTTC. Translating gives CAIKQGYYGYTF.

The chain combines TRBV27 with TRBJ1-5; 12 bases align to TRBD1. CDR1 and CDR2 (germline): MNHEY, SMNVEV (reference sequence). The CDR3 spans 15 residues. Trimming at V came to 5 bases and at J to 7 bases, leaving 6 bases not matched to a gene. CDR3 nucleotide sequence: TGTGCCAGCAGTCCAGGGACAGGGGGCGGGCAGCCCCAGCATTTT. As protein: CASSPGTGGGQPQHF.